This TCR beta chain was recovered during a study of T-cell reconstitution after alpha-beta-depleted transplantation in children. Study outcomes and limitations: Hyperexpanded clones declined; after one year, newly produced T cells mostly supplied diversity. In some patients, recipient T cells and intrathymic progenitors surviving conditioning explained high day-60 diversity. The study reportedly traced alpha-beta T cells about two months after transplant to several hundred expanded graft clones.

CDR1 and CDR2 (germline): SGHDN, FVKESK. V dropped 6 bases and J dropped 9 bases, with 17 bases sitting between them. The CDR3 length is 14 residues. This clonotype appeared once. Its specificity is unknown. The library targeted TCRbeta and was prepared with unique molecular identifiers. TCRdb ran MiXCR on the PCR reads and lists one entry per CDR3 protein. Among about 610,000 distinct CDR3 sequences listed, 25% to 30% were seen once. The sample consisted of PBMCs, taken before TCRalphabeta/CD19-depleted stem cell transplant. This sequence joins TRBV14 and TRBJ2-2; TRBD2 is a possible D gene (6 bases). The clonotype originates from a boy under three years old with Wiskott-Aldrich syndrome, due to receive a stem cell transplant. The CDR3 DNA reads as TGTGCCAGCAGACCCTCTACTAGCTTCCGGGAGCTGTTTTTT. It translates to CASRPSTSFRELFF.